These 25 T cell receptor beta chains share one sample of origin, sequenced in a study of blood T cells in healthy people across ages. It was with a sample-barcoded 5' primer and a J-beta primer mix that a second PCR of roughly 7 to 12 cycles was run. MiXCR was run by TCRdb on the 5' RACE reads, yielding one entry per CDR3 protein. Altogether 1.5 million to 2 million distinct CDR3 sequences are present, around half being singletons, with the ten largest covering roughly 2.1%. What was sequenced was blood. The receptors were sampled from a woman in her 40s in good health.

V usage is TRBV5-1 and J usage is TRBJ2-2, with a tentative D call TRBD2 (6 bases). The V gene's germline CDR1 is SGHRS and CDR2 YFSETQ. V was shortened by 4 bases and J by 13 bases, with 14 bases between the two germline ends. The CDR3 contains 12 residues. In nucleotides, the CDR3 is TGCGCCAGCAGCGCGGACGGAGGGCGGCTGTTTTTT. This encodes CASSADGGRLFF.

The V and J genes are TRBV5-1 and TRBJ2-7, with 8 bases lining up with TRBD2. The CDR3 has 17 residues. Per the germline V gene, CDR1 is SGHRS and CDR2 is YFSETQ. J gave up 2 bases and V 0 bases, and 10 bases lay outside the gene matches. The CDR3 region is CASSLGRVAGKAYEQYF. CDR3 bases: TGCGCCAGCAGCTTGGGGCGGGTAGCGGGAAAGGCCTACGAGCAGTACTTC.

This chain uses TRBV6-5 with TRBJ1-2, with D unresolved. V gave up 6 bases and J gave up 2 bases, with 7 bases separating them. The CDR3 consists of 12 residues. Germline V gives CDR1 MNHEY, CDR2 SVGAGI. CDR3 coding DNA: TGTGCCAGCAGAAGGTTGAACTATGGCTACACCTTC. It translates to CASRRLNYGYTF.

The chain has TRBV29-1 and TRBJ1-2; D uncertain. The germline gives CDR1 SQVTM, CDR2 ANQGSEA. V shed 3 bases and J shed 4 bases, with 9 bases lying between them. The CDR3 is 12 amino acids. The chain's CDR3 is CSVEKVIYGYTF. DNA of the CDR3: TGCAGCGTTGAGAAGGTGATCTATGGCTACACCTTC. The whole variable domain, remainder taken from reference TRBV29-1 and TRBJ1-2, is SAVISQKPSRDICQRGTSLTIQCQVDSQVTMMFWYRQQPGQSLTLIATANQGSEATYESGFVIDKFPISRPNLTFSTLTVSNMSPEDSSIYLCSVEKVIYGYTFGSGTRLTVV.

The chain has TRBV7-8 and TRBJ2-1, with a possible D match to TRBD2 (6 bases). This CDR3 spans 13 amino acids. V was shortened by 4 bases and J by 9 bases, with 13 bases between the two germline ends. Germline values: CDR1 SGHVS, CDR2 FQNEAQ. Here the CDR3 DNA reads TGTGCCAGCAGCTCGCAAATGGGAGGTGAGCAGTTCTTC. Its protein product is CASSSQMGGEQFF.

The chain uses TRBV7-8 and TRBJ2-3; D tentatively fits TRBD1 or TRBD2 (6 bases each). Germline V CDR1 and CDR2: SGHVS, FQNEAQ. Deletions cut 5 bases from V and 3 bases from J, with 12 bases between. The CDR3 has 14 residues. CDR3 in amino acids: CASSVRGATDTQYF. The CDR3 DNA reads as TGTGCCAGCAGCGTGAGGGGGGCAACAGATACGCAGTATTTT.

CDR3 coding DNA: TGTGCCAGCAGTACCTTAGGGACTAGTTCCGAGACCCAGTACTTC. Translating it yields CASSTLGTSSETQYF. The rearrangement uses TRBV2 and TRBJ2-5, with 8 bases fitting TRBD2. J was trimmed by 5 bases and V by 5 bases; bases with no gene match: 10. Germline V CDR1 and CDR2: SNHLY, FYNNEI. This CDR3 has 15 amino acids.

This clonotype was detected ten times or more. The chain employs TRBV20-1 and TRBJ2-1; D is unclear. V lost 6 bases, J lost 5 bases, and 11 bases lay in between. Germline V CDR1 and CDR2: DFQATT, SNEGSKA (reference sequence). This CDR3 has 12 amino acids. The CDR3 DNA is TGCAGTGCCCATATATCCCACAATGAGCAGTTCTTC. Translated, it gives CSAHISHNEQFF.

In this sample, this clonotype turned up a few times. The CDR3 coding sequence is TGTGCCAGCAGCTTAGCACAGGGGGGAATCAATGAGCAGTTCTTC. This sequence encodes CASSLAQGGINEQFF. V is TRBV7-6 and J is TRBJ2-1, with 8 bases matching TRBD1. CDR3 length: 15 amino acids. The germline V gene encodes CDR1 SGHVS and CDR2 FNYEAQ. The V and J ends lost 0 bases and 6 bases, in that order; junction bases with no gene match: 4.

CDR3 bases: TGTGCCACCAGTGATCCCCGAGGAGGGGTGGATGGCTACACCTTC. Its protein is CATSDPRGGVDGYTF. J is TRBJ1-2 and V is TRBV24-1, with D tentatively TRBD1 (5 bases). The CDR3 sequence is 15 residues long. Germline V gene sequence: CDR1 KGHDR, CDR2 SFDVKD. The V and J ends lost 3 bases and 6 bases respectively, with 16 bases between them.

The chain links TRBV5-5 to TRBJ1-1, with D unresolved. Trimming cost V 0 bases and J 1 base, with 7 bases left between them. The CDR3 has 14 residues. Germline V CDR1 and CDR2: SGHKS, YYEKEE (reference sequence). The CDR3 reads CASSLGERNTEAFF. For the CDR3, the DNA is TGTGCCAGCAGCTTGGGTGAGAGGAACACTGAAGCTTTCTTT.

This rearrangement joins TRBV27 to TRBJ2-7; 11 bases are shared with TRBD2. This CDR3 is built from 20 residues. Trimming cost V 0 bases and J 1 base; bases outside gene matches: 14. CDR1 MNHEY and CDR2 SMNVEV come from the germline V gene (reference sequence). CDR3 sequence reads: CASSLSTPSGGLMNSYEQYF. The DNA for the CDR3 is TGTGCCAGCAGTTTATCGACGCCTAGCGGGGGGCTTATGAATTCCTACGAGCAGTACTTC.

The rearrangement uses TRBV27 and TRBJ1-5; possibly TRBD1 for D (5 bases). Germline loops: CDR1 MNHEY, CDR2 SMNVEV (reference sequence). This CDR3 comprises 15 residues. The V end was cut by 7 bases, the J end by 0 bases, with 13 bases between. The CDR3 region is CASNSRGYSNQPQHF. CDR3 in DNA: TGTGCCAGCAACTCAAGGGGTTATAGCAATCAGCCCCAGCATTTT.

V and J are TRBV12-3 or TRBV12-4 and TRBJ2-7; D is uncertain. The CDR3 totals 13 residues. Trimming took off 5 bases at V and 6 bases at J, with 14 bases between the two ends. The CDR3 DNA sequence: TGTGCCAGCAGTCGGGTCGGAGCACGCGAGCAGTACTTC. This encodes CASSRVGAREQYF.

This clonotype was counted between two and nine times. The chain employs TRBV2 and TRBJ2-4; D is ambiguous. The last part of the DNA fits TRBJ2-7 better; the J call may be wrong. Germline loops: CDR1 SNHLY, CDR2 FYNNEI. The CDR3 spans 14 residues. The CDR3 DNA reads as TGTGCCAGCAACGGGCGTGAGAATTCCTACGAGCAGTACTTC. Residues: CASNGRENSYEQYF.

This clonotype was counted a few times. J is TRBJ1-1 and V is TRBV10-3; D not certain. Trimming took 8 bases from V and 0 from J, leaving 10 bases between them. Looked up from germline, CDR1 is ENHRY and CDR2 is SYGVKD. CDR3 length: 13 residues. CDR3 sequence (DNA): TGTGCCATCGGGTACGACATGAACACTGAAGCTTTCTTT. Its protein is CAIGYDMNTEAFF.

The sample holds many counts of this clonotype. The chain uses TRBV5-1 and TRBJ2-5; D may match TRBD1 or TRBD2 (5 bases each). Germline CDR1 is SGHRS and CDR2 is YFSETQ. Trimming left V 5 bases short and J 10 bases short, with 21 bases between. The CDR3 extends over 14 amino acids. This chain's CDR3 is CASSSPMGDRIQYF. CDR3 DNA: TGCGCCAGCAGTTCTCCAATGGGGGACCGGATCCAGTACTTC.

The chain carries TRBV28 and TRBJ2-1; 9 positions match TRBD1. The CDR3 runs to 14 residues. Trimming cost V 10 bases and J 3 bases; bases outside gene matches: 7. Per germline, CDR1 MDHEN and CDR2 SYDVKM. CDR3 nucleotides: TGTGCCACCGATCCGGGACAGGGCTACAATGAGCAGTTCTTC. Translating it yields CATDPGQGYNEQFF.

The chain is built from TRBV7-9 and TRBJ2-1; D ambiguous. Trimming took off 3 bases at V and 8 bases at J, with 5 bases between the two ends. CDR1 is SEHNR and CDR2 is FQNEAQ in the germline V gene (reference sequence). This CDR3 has 11 amino acids. The CDR3 reads CASSFNYEQFF. Written as DNA, the CDR3 is TGTGCCAGCAGCTTTAACTATGAGCAGTTCTTC.

This clonotype was counted a few times. The V and J genes are TRBV5-5 and TRBJ1-2; D gene ambiguous. V lost 2 bases, J lost 3 bases, and 8 bases lay in between. The germline V gene encodes CDR1 SGHKS and CDR2 YYEKEE (reference sequence). The CDR3 length is 13 residues. CDR3 sequence reads: CASSFVPDYGYTF. The DNA for the CDR3 is TGTGCCAGCAGCTTTGTGCCAGACTATGGCTACACCTTC.

This clonotype was seen a handful of times. The chain links TRBV4-3 to TRBJ2-1; 7 nucleotides agree with TRBD1. The CDR3 has 16 amino acids. J gave up 3 bases and V 0 bases, and 5 bases lay outside the gene matches. Germline V gene data show CDR1 as LGHNA and CDR2 as YSLEER. The CDR3 is CASSQESGTDYNEQFF. DNA for the CDR3: TGCGCCAGCAGCCAAGAATCCGGGACAGACTACAATGAGCAGTTCTTC.

Note on this clonotype: Mismatch with germline at one junction end may stem from a read error. The chain combines TRBV11-2 with TRBJ1-2; D is ambiguous. CDR1 SGHAT and CDR2 FQNNGV come from the germline V gene. The CDR3 is made up of 13 amino acids. The CDR3 here is CASSLDPGYGYTF. In DNA form, the CDR3 reads TGCGCCAGCAGCCTGGACCCGGGCTATGGCTACACCTTC.

The chain links TRBV5-1 to TRBJ2-5; D is unclear. Germline values: CDR1 SGHRS, CDR2 YFSETQ. Trimming took 3 bases from V and 2 from J, leaving 17 bases between them. This CDR3 comprises 16 residues. The CDR3, as DNA: TGCGCCAGCAGCTCCTTGGGCCCTCGATTTCAAGAGACCCAGTACTTC. Its translation: CASSSLGPRFQETQYF.

About this clonotype itself: This may come from a read error, since a much larger clone is one base off. The chain uses TRBV13 and TRBJ2-1; TRBD2 aligns across 9 bases. CDR1 is PRHDT, CDR2 FYEKMQ, per germline (reference sequence). This CDR3 contains 16 residues. The CDR3 reads CASSLGLAGLYNEQVF. CDR3 coding DNA: TGTGCCAGCAGCTTAGGCCTAGCGGGGCTGTACAATGAGCAGGTCTTC.

The genes are TRBV20-1 and TRBJ2-3, with unresolved D. CDR3 size: 15 residues. Trimming removed 0 bases at V and 1 base at J, with 11 bases between. Germline V CDR1 and CDR2: DFQATT, SNEGSKA (reference sequence). The CDR3 spells CSARDDMRRTDTQYF. In nucleotides, the CDR3 is TGCAGTGCTAGAGATGACATGAGGCGCACAGATACGCAGTATTTT.